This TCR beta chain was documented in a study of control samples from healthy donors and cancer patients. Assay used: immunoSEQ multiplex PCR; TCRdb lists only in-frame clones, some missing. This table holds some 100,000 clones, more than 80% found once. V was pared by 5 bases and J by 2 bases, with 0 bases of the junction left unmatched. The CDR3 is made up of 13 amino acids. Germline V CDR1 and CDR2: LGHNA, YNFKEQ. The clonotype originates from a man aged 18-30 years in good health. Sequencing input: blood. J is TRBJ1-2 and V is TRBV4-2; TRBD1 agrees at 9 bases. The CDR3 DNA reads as TGTGCCAGCAGCGACAGGGGGAACTATGGCTACACCTTC. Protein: CASSDRGNYGYTF.